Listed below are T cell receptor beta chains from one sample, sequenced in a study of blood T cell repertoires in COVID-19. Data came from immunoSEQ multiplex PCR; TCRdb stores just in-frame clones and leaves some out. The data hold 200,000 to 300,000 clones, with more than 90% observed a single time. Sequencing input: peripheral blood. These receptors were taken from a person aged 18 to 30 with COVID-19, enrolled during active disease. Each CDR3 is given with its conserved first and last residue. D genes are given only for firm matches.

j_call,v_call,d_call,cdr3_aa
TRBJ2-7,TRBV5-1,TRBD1,CASSLDRTGFGEQYF
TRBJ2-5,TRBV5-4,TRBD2,CASSSGRAETQYF
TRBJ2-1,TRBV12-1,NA,CASSLTSGTYNEQFF
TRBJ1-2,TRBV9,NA,CASSVASGGYTF
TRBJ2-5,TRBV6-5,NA,CASSMTFQETQYF
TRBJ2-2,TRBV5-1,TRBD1,CASQSTGGNTGELFF
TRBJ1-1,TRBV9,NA,CASSVSGGTEAFF
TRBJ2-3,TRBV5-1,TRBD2,CASSLSPQREVTDTQYF
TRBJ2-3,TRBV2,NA,CASSVSSTDTQYF
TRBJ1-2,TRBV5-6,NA,CASSLGAGYGYTF
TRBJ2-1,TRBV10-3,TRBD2,CAISETVGLAGAPSNEQFF
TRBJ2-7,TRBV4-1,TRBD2,CASSQPLAGGLYEQYF
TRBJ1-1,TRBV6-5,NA,CAAWVGGMNTEAFF
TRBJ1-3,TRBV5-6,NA,CASSKQGWESGNTIYF
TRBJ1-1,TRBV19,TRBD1,CASSRTGGYSEAFF
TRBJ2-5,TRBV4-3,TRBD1,CASSQDYRGQETQYF
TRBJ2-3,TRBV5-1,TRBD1,CASSAGQGAGDTQYF
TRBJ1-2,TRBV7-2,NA,CASSLVPSDYGYTF
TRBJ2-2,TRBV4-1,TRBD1,CASSQLGQGAGGTGELFF
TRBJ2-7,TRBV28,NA,CASSWAQGGYEQYF
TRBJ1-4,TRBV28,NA,CASLSRLGGVKSKLFF
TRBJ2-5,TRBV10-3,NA,CAISESGGLQETQYF
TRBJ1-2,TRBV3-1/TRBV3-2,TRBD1,CASSQYGTGAPYGYTF
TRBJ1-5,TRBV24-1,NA,CATSDSDSSNQPQHF
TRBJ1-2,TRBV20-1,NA,CSASFRAGYTF
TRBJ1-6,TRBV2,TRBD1,CASSEEQGASNSPLHF
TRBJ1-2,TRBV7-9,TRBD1,CASSLRGQDYVYGYTF
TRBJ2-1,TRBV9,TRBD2,CASSGGNGRDNEQFF
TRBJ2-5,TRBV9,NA,CASSVGTLQETQYF
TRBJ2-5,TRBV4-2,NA,CASSPQDGGETQYF
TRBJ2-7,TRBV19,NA,CASSISTEVSYEQYF
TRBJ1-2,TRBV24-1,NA,CATSQRGGNGYTF
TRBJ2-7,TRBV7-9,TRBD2,CASSLSVGEGSYEQYF
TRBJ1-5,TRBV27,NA,CASSLSYPRGNQPQHF
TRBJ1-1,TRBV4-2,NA,CASSQVETRVEVAFF
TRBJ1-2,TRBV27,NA,CAVGPGGGYGYTF
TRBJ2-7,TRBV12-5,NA,CASRDGLYYEQYF
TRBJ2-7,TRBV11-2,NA,CASSLSGAYEQYF
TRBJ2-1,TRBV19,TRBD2,CASSIREGQGNEQFF
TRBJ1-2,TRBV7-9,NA,CASSLADSPTYGYTF
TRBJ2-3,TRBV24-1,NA,CATSSGAQLTDTQYF
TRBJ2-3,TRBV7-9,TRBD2,CASSVRTSGSYGTDTQYF
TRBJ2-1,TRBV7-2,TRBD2,CASSLGPSGRGNEQFF
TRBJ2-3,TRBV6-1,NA,CASSEWRTDTQYF
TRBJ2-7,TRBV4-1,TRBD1,CASSQPGTGGEQYF
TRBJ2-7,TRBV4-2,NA,CASSPLGDKTYEQYF
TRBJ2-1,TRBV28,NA,CASSSGSSYNEQFF
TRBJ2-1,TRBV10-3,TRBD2,CATTSGGGSYNEQFF
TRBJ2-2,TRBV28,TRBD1,CASSDHRGTGELFF
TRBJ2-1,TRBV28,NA,CASGLGGPEFF
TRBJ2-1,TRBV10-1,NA,CASSRDSLNEQFF
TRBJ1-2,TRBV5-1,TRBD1,CASSLGQGARGYTF
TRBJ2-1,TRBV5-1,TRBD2,CASSLVATSGPSYNEQFF
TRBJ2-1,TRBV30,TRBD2,CAWAGTRFYNEQFF
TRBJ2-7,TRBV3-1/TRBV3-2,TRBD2,CASSQSPSGRGPEQYF
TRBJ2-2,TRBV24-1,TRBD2,CARLRGGPNTGELFF